Below, one TCR beta chain is given with its context. The junction differs from germline at one of its ends, possibly a read error. This record comes from a study of T cell changes during pregnancy in multiple sclerosis. The table came from immunoSEQ multiplex PCR; TCRdb's copy has only in-frame clones and leaves some out. The sample has around 100,000 clones, just over 90% seen once. The receptor comes from a female donor in good health, enrolled as a control in a pregnancy study. The material was peripheral blood, obtained in the second trimester of pregnancy.

The CDR3 nucleotides are TGTGCCTGGAGCGGGGAATACAGTGAGCAGTTCTTC. Protein: CAWSGEYSEQFF. The rearrangement links TRBV30 to TRBJ2-1, with a possible D match to TRBD2 (5 bases). CDR3 size: 12 residues. Germline CDR1 reads GTSNPN; CDR2 reads SVGIG (reference sequence).